This is a list of T cell receptor beta chains from one sample in a study of blood T cell repertoires in COVID-19. Sequencing used immunoSEQ multiplex PCR; TCRdb keeps in-frame clones, though not all of them. The table includes fewer than 95,000 clones, about nine tenths detected once. Sequenced material: peripheral blood. These receptors all come from a woman aged 80 or older with acute or convalescent COVID-19. Both conserved end residues are part of each CDR3.

cdr3_length	v_call	cdr3_aa
16	TRBV27	CASSRRTGGAGTEAFF
13	TRBV7-9	CASSFSGKDTQYF
11	TRBV7-8	CASSPSQTQYF
14	TRBV4-3	CASSRTGDYNEQFF
16	TRBV3-1/TRBV3-2	CASSQVRGRDTGELFF
13	TRBV7-2	CASSPPGPRGPYF
16	TRBV19	CASQEWTGGVGTEAFF
19	TRBV28	CASSLGLAGDHVSSYEQYF
13	TRBV2	CASSLQGGNEQFF
13	TRBV12-3/TRBV12-4	CASSLAGGETQYF
15	TRBV5-1	CASSPLGQSNYGYTF
13	TRBV12-3/TRBV12-4	CASSLGGAGEAFF
14	TRBV6-1	CASRLAGGGNEQFF
14	TRBV6-5	CASSTTGAGNTIYF
13	TRBV19	CASSIVFNQPQHF
14	TRBV7-2	CASSLGMGGETQYF
16	TRBV5-1	CASSGTSGGARDTQYF
14	TRBV6-5	CASSYLQGARGYTF
16	TRBV6-4	CASSDSIGGSSDTQYF
18	TRBV3-1/TRBV3-2	CASSQSSSGISGANVLTF
14	TRBV19	CASSERFNTDTQYF
10	TRBV29-1	CSVAEEGYTF
18	TRBV5-4	CASSLAGTRTLSGNTIYF
15	TRBV7-2	CASSPRGLVSGELFF
16	TRBV7-2	CASSLTGTGKNQPQHF
15	TRBV5-4	CASSSPGTGHNEQFF
14	TRBV6-1	CASSEWGFNQPQHF
13	TRBV19	CASSWGQLYGYTF
14	TRBV7-8	CASSLGEYQETQYF
15	TRBV5-6	CASSLGTGRQKKLFF
14	TRBV6-5	CASSYGTPGNTIYF
16	TRBV5-1	CASGKIAELSVDTQYF
16	TRBV7-8	CASSLRQGRSNSPLHF